This paragraph reports one T cell receptor beta chain. The antigen remains unidentified. The CDR3 has 13 amino acids. Looked up from germline, CDR1 is MDHEN and CDR2 is SYDVKM. V was pared by 5 bases and J by 6 bases, with 5 bases of the junction left unmatched. Primers: 60 Vbeta forward and 13 Jbeta reverse. Clones were read by immunoSEQ multiplex PCR, and TCRdb kept only the in-frame ones, dropping some. The data hold 50,000 to 75,000 clones, with about 69% observed a single time. The sample belongs to a study of cytomegalovirus exposure and HLA in healthy donors. Regarding the study as a whole: Per a prior analysis, the majority of TCR beta V segments were productive roughly 90% or roughly 30% of the time.

The receptor comes from a man aged 30 to 39 in good health and CMV-seropositive. The sequenced sample was PBMCs. The genes are TRBV28 and TRBJ1-2; 8 bases are a match to TRBD1. The CDR3 DNA sequence: TGTGCCAGCAGTGACGGGACAGGCGATGGCTACACCTTC. Translation: CASSDGTGDGYTF.